Listed here are 2 T cell receptor beta chains from one sample, sequenced in a study of early T cells in non-severe SARS-CoV-2 infection. TCRdb reanalysed the 5' RACE reads using MiXCR and keeps one entry per CDR3 protein. The profile shows roughly 40,000 distinct CDR3 sequences, 6.1% of them singletons. Sequencing used whole blood. The receptors shown here come from an adult who was a healthcare worker with PCR-confirmed SARS-CoV-2 infection or an uninfected control (not recorded which).

This clonotype was seen at least ten times. This rearrangement joins TRBV4-3 to TRBJ2-7; D is uncertain. The CDR3 consists of 14 residues. Trimming pared 3 bases from V and 2 bases from J, leaving 11 bases between. Looked up from germline, CDR1 is LGHNA and CDR2 is YSLEER. CDR3 protein: CASSQSGWAYEQYF. CDR3 in DNA: TGCGCCAGCAGCCAGTCGGGTTGGGCCTACGAGCAGTACTTC.

This clonotype was counted between two and nine times. This chain connects TRBV2 to TRBJ2-7; D is unresolved. Per the germline V gene, CDR1 is SNHLY and CDR2 is FYNNEI. Trimming shortened V by 4 bases and J by 3 bases, and 7 bases separated the two germline ends. The CDR3 runs to 12 residues. The CDR3 DNA follows: TGTGCCAGCAGTGCCACGGGCTACGAGCAGTACTTC. Translation gives CASSATGYEQYF. Together with reference TRBV2 and TRBJ2-7, the CDR3 gives the full variable domain: EPEVTQTPSHQVTQMGQEVILRCVPISNHLYFYWYRQILGQKVEFLVSFYNNEISEKSEIFDDQFSVERPDGSNFTLKIRSTKLEDSAMYFCASSATGYEQYFGPGTRLTVT.